A single T cell receptor beta chain is shown here with its context. The antigen is unknown. The repertoire was sequenced with immunoSEQ multiplex PCR; TCRdb's copy has only in-frame clones and lacks some. The data contain about 80,000 clones, approximately 85% of them seen just once; the ten biggest clones take up roughly a tenth. Per germline, CDR1 LNHDA and CDR2 SQIVND (reference sequence). V was clipped by 3 bases and J by 2 bases, with 8 bases between them. This CDR3 is 14 amino acids long. This record comes from a study of T cell responses to AZD1222 COVID-19 vaccine. Findings and caveats of the study: Unmutated variant regions are reportedly targeted by nearly half of spike-specific TCRs. Baseline serology detected seropositivity in only six AZD1222 recipients. Females made up more of the donors, who were largely white British, and clonal diversity may have come out too low. Repertoire collection took place solely once the T cell response had peaked.

This TCR was recovered from an adult who received the AZD1222 COVID-19 vaccine. Sequenced here: peripheral blood, sampled 28 days after the second AZD1222 dose. The gene calls are TRBV19 and TRBJ1-5; weak D call: TRBD1 (6 bases). This CDR3 reads CASSIKGGNQPQHF. The DNA for the CDR3 is TGTGCCAGTAGTATTAAGGGGGGCAATCAGCCCCAGCATTTT.